These 9 T cell receptor beta chains share one sample of origin, sequenced in a study of blood T cell repertoires in COVID-19. TCRdb's copy holds only in-frame clones and misses some; the assay was immunoSEQ multiplex PCR. The sample includes around 120,000 clones, over 75% of them seen just once. The specimen was peripheral blood. The receptors come from a man aged 50 to 60 with acute or convalescent COVID-19.

This chain links TRBV7-9 with TRBJ1-1; a possible D gene is TRBD1 (6 bases). The CDR3 length is 17 residues. Germline CDR1 and CDR2: SEHNR and FQNEAQ (reference sequence). Trimming left V 3 bases short and J 1 base short, with 18 bases between. In DNA, the CDR3 is TGTGCCAGCAGCTTCGGTCAAGTCGGGACAAAGAACACTGAAGCTTTCTTT. Residues: CASSFGQVGTKNTEAFF.

The chain has TRBV7-8 and TRBJ2-3; the match to TRBD1 covers 9 bases. CDR1 is SGHVS and CDR2 is FQNEAQ in the germline V gene. This CDR3 is 17 amino acids long. The trim removed 4 bases at V and 4 bases at J, leaving 12 bases unmatched. The CDR3 here is CASSSGAGQGLSDTQYF. The CDR3 DNA reads as TGTGCCAGCAGCTCCGGGGCGGGACAGGGTTTGTCAGATACGCAGTATTTT.

V is TRBV3-1 (or the pseudogene TRBV3-2) and J is TRBJ1-6; a possible D gene is TRBD1 (5 bases). CDR1 and CDR2 (germline): LGHDT, YNNKEL (reference sequence). The CDR3 loop spans 14 amino acids. V shed 3 bases and J shed 10 bases, with 13 bases lying between them. The CDR3 DNA reads as TGTGCCAGCAGCCACCAAGCGCGACAGTCACCCCTCCACTTT. This encodes CASSHQARQSPLHF.

The table lists this clone with a few counts. The rearrangement links TRBV7-9 to TRBJ1-2; D possibly corresponds to TRBD1 (6 bases). The CDR3 runs to 14 residues. Trimming removed 4 bases at V and 4 bases at J, with 13 bases between. CDR1 and CDR2 from the germline V gene are SEHNR and FQNEAQ (reference sequence). DNA of the CDR3: TGTGCCAGCAGCTCACTAGGGGGAAGCTATGGCTACACCTTC. Translated, it gives CASSSLGGSYGYTF.

This sequence joins TRBV14 and TRBJ2-7; 7 positions agree with TRBD1. Germline values: CDR1 SGHDN, CDR2 FVKESK. This CDR3 comprises 16 residues. V lost 0 bases and J lost 3; bases outside the gene matches: 8. Written as DNA, the CDR3 is TGTGCCAGCAGCCAAGATGTAGGACAGGTCTTCTACGAGCAGTACTTC. This codes for CASSQDVGQVFYEQYF.

The chain has TRBV19 and TRBJ2-2; perhaps TRBD1 as D (5 bases). The CDR3 length is 15 residues. Germline V gives CDR1 LNHDA, CDR2 SQIVND (reference sequence). V was shortened by 7 bases and J by 3 bases, with 15 bases between the two germline ends. CDR3 in amino acids: CASKGLADHTGELFF. The CDR3 nucleotides are TGTGCCAGTAAGGGGTTGGCAGACCACACCGGGGAGCTGTTTTTT.

The chain employs TRBV9 and TRBJ1-4; weak D call: TRBD1 (5 bases). Looked up from germline, CDR1 is SGDLS and CDR2 is YYNGEE. V lost 0 bases and J 4 bases, leaving 10 bases between the germline ends. This CDR3 has 15 residues. CDR3 bases: TGTGCCAGCAGCGTAGGCGACAGCTATAATGAAAAACTGTTTTTT. Residues: CASSVGDSYNEKLFF.

This sequence joins TRBV4-1 and TRBJ2-2; D uncertain. Germline CDR1 is MGHRA and CDR2 is YSYEKL. The length of the CDR3 is 15 residues. V lost 1 base to trimming and J lost 0 bases, with 6 bases between them. CDR3 sequence (DNA): TGCGCCAGCAGCCAAGTAATTCCGAACACCGGGGAGCTGTTTTTT. Translation gives CASSQVIPNTGELFF.

The rearrangement joins TRBV29-1 to TRBJ2-7; perhaps TRBD1 as D (5 bases). CDR1 is SQVTM, CDR2 ANQGSEA, per germline. The CDR3 has 15 residues. The V end was cut by 2 bases, the J end by 2 bases, with 16 bases between. The CDR3 coding sequence is TGCAGCGTTGAATTAATGGACCGGACACCCTACGAGCAGTACTTC. This gives the protein CSVELMDRTPYEQYF.